This entry lists 18 T cell receptor beta chains sequenced from one sample in a study of beta chain features in type 1 diabetes. All of the isolated RNA was reverse transcribed, so expressed TCRB transcripts were sequenced. The table came from immunoSEQ multiplex PCR; TCRdb's copy has only in-frame clones and leaves some out. The sample has 330,000 or so clones; roughly 21% are singletons. The sequenced sample consisted of naive CD4+ T cells from blood. These receptors were obtained from a woman under 30 in good health.

This clone was recorded only once. The gene calls are TRBV18 and TRBJ1-5, with a tentative D call TRBD1 (5 bases). This CDR3 has 14 residues. Trimming took 3 bases from V and 7 from J, leaving 13 bases between them. Germline CDR1 and CDR2: KGHSH and LQKENI. CDR3 coding DNA: TGTGCCAGCTCACCGGGGGGTCGGGGACAGCCCCAGCATTTT. It encodes CASSPGGRGQPQHF.

A few counts support this clone. V usage is TRBV25-1 and J usage is TRBJ2-7, with 8 bases aligning to TRBD2. Per germline, CDR1 MGHDK and CDR2 SYGVNS. CDR3 size: 15 residues. The V gene end was trimmed by 1 base and the J gene end by 2 bases; junction bases not matched to a gene: 4. The CDR3 DNA reads as TGTGCCAGCAGTGAATCCGGGACTAGAGCCTACGAGCAGTACTTC. Translated: CASSESGTRAYEQYF.

The chain couples TRBV4-1 to TRBJ2-7; tentatively, D is TRBD1 (6 bases). The germline V and J ends were trimmed by 2 bases and 3 bases, with 14 bases remaining between them. Germline V lookup: CDR1 MGHRA, CDR2 YSYEKL. The CDR3 is 15 amino acids. The DNA for the CDR3 is TGCGCCAGCAGCCAAACTCCGGGACATAACTACGAGCAGTACTTC. It translates to CASSQTPGHNYEQYF.

Comment on this clone: The sample holds other DNA sequences that translate to the same CDR3. The chain uses TRBV30 and TRBJ1-5; maybe TRBD1 (6 bases). This CDR3 contains 13 residues. The V end lost 3 bases, the J end lost 2 bases, and 8 bases lay between the germline ends. From germline, CDR1 is GTSNPN and CDR2 SVGIG (reference sequence). CDR3 coding DNA: TGTGCCTGGAGCCCAGGGGGCAATCAGCCCCAGCATTTT. Translating it yields CAWSPGGNQPQHF.

This clone was counted a few times. The chain links TRBV30 to TRBJ1-4, with a possible D match to TRBD1 (5 bases). The CDR3 has 15 amino acids. CDR1 and CDR2 (germline): GTSNPN, SVGIG (reference sequence). Trimming cost V 2 bases and J 7 bases, with 17 bases left between them. CDR3 loop: CAWSFPGREGEKLFF. The CDR3 DNA is TGTGCCTGGAGTTTTCCGGGCAGGGAAGGTGAAAAACTGTTTTTT. Complete variable domain (other parts from reference TRBV30 and TRBJ1-4): SQTIHQWPATLVQPVGSPLSLECTVEGTSNPNLYWYRQAAGRGLQLLFYSVGIGQISSEVPQNLSASRPQDRQFILSSKKLLLSDSGFYLCAWSFPGREGEKLFFGSGTQLSVL.

This chain uses TRBV7-9 with TRBJ2-1, with D possibly TRBD1 on 5 matching bases. The CDR3 consists of 15 residues. Trimming removed 4 bases at V and 6 bases at J, with 16 bases between. Germline V gene data show CDR1 as SEHNR and CDR2 as FQNEAQ (reference sequence). Written as DNA, the CDR3 is TGTGCCAGCAGCTCCTCAGGGAAACTACTCAATGAGCAGTTCTTC. This sequence encodes CASSSSGKLLNEQFF.

The V and J genes are TRBV2 and TRBJ2-1; possible D gene TRBD1, 7 bases. The length of the CDR3 is 12 residues. CDR1 and CDR2 from the germline V gene are SNHLY and FYNNEI. Trimming removed 7 bases from V and 13 bases from J, with 17 bases in between. The CDR3 region has the DNA TGTGCCAGCACGGGGGTGAGGGGGCCTCAGTTCTTC. Its translation: CASTGVRGPQFF.

The chain links TRBV2 to TRBJ2-1; 10 positions agree with TRBD2. Germline trimming cut 8 bases from V and 10 bases from J; bases unmatched to any gene: 11. CDR1 SNHLY and CDR2 FYNNEI come from the germline V gene. This CDR3 has 14 residues. CDR3 amino acids: CASGRAGGREEQFF. The CDR3 region has the DNA TGTGCCAGCGGTAGAGCGGGAGGGCGGGAGGAGCAGTTCTTC.

This clone was counted only a few times. The chain uses TRBV7-3 and TRBJ1-6, with 7 nucleotides matching TRBD1. CDR3 length equals 16 residues. With V trimmed by 1 base and J by 9 bases, 9 bases remained unmatched. Germline CDR1 is SGHTA and CDR2 is FQGTGA. CDR3 coding DNA: TGTGCCAGCAGCTTAAATCGACAGGGCGGCGGTTCACCCCTCCACTTT. It yields the protein CASSLNRQGGGSPLHF.

In its sample, this clone was seen a few times. This sequence joins TRBV7-9 and TRBJ1-4; D might be TRBD1 (5 bases). The CDR3 is made up of 17 amino acids. Trimming removed 0 bases at V and 8 bases at J, with 19 bases between. Germline V gives CDR1 SEHNR, CDR2 FQNEAQ (reference sequence). The CDR3 region is CASSLALIGGTREKLFF. The CDR3 DNA is TGTGCCAGCAGCTTAGCGCTTATTGGAGGGACCCGGGAAAAACTGTTTTTT.

The chain recombines TRBV2 with TRBJ2-1, with 12 bases lining up with TRBD2. From germline, CDR1 is SNHLY and CDR2 FYNNEI. The CDR3 consists of 13 residues. J gave up 10 bases and V 8 bases, and 6 bases lay outside the gene matches. CDR3 sequence (DNA): TGTGCCAGCCAGGAAGGACTAGCGGGGGAGCAGTTCTTC. Encoded protein: CASQEGLAGEQFF.

This clone was found a few times. CDR3 DNA sequence: TGTGCCACCAGCTGGAGGGGGCGCGATGGCTACACCTTC. This sequence encodes CATSWRGRDGYTF. J is TRBJ1-2 and V is TRBV15; 7 bases line up with TRBD1. CDR3 length: 13 amino acids. Germline V gene sequence: CDR1 LNHNV, CDR2 YYDKDF (reference sequence). With V trimmed by 5 bases and J by 6 bases, 6 bases remained unmatched.

This clone was counted only a few times. The junction differs from germline at one of its ends, possibly a read error. This sequence joins TRBV30 and TRBJ1-3; 8 bases match TRBD1. CDR1 GTSNPN and CDR2 SVGIG come from the germline V gene (reference sequence). The CDR3 runs to 14 residues. This CDR3 is CAGRPGTGQDTIYF. The CDR3 DNA is TGTGCCGGGAGGCCCGGGACAGGACAGGACACCATATATTTT.

This clone was seen more than once but under ten times. The chain couples TRBV6-1 to TRBJ2-3; the D gene is possibly TRBD1 (6 bases). This CDR3 comprises 17 residues. Germline CDR1 reads MNHNS; CDR2 reads SASEGT. V was cut by 4 bases and J by 6 bases, with 23 bases left in between. CDR3 residues: CASSVRNRANSLDTQYF. In DNA form, the CDR3 reads TGTGCCAGCAGTGTACGTAACAGGGCCAACTCATTGGATACGCAGTATTTT.

This clone was counted only a few times. The V call is TRBV4-1, the J call TRBJ2-3; 11 positions agree with TRBD2. CDR1 is MGHRA and CDR2 is YSYEKL in the germline V gene. The J segment lost 7 bases and the V segment lost 6 bases, leaving 6 bases of the junction unmatched. The CDR3 has 14 residues. The CDR3 bases are TGCGCCAGCAGGAATAGCGGGAGGGAACATACGCAGTATTTT. Its protein is CASRNSGREHTQYF.

This clone appeared a few times. The chain links TRBV30 to TRBJ2-7, with 7 bases identical to TRBD2. CDR3 length equals 12 residues. V was pared by 2 bases and J by 4 bases, with 2 bases of the junction left unmatched. Germline CDR1 and CDR2: GTSNPN and SVGIG (reference sequence). CDR3: CAWSLGGYEQYF. The CDR3 DNA is TGTGCCTGGAGTCTCGGGGGGTACGAGCAGTACTTC. The full variable domain, its missing parts supplied by reference TRBV30 and TRBJ2-7, is SQTIHQWPATLVQPVGSPLSLECTVEGTSNPNLYWYRQAAGRGLQLLFYSVGIGQISSEVPQNLSASRPQDRQFILSSKKLLLSDSGFYLCAWSLGGYEQYFGPGTRLTVT.

This clone has only a few counts. The gene calls are TRBV11-2 and TRBJ1-3, with D tentatively TRBD1 (5 bases). Germline CDR1 and CDR2: SGHAT and FQNNGV. V was shortened by 4 bases and J by 7 bases, with 14 bases between the two germline ends. The CDR3 is 14 amino acids. The CDR3 nucleotides are TGTGCCAGCAGCTCCCAGGGTCTTTTGAACACCATATATTTT. It translates to CASSSQGLLNTIYF.

This clone was seen only a few times. The chain combines TRBV4-2 with TRBJ2-3, with no clear D. The germline CDR1 and CDR2 sequences are LGHNA and YNFKEQ. The V end was cut by 1 base, the J end by 2 bases, with 13 bases between. The length of the CDR3 is 16 residues. The CDR3 nucleotides read TGTGCCAGCAGCCAAGTTGGCAGACATATCACAGATACGCAGTATTTT. This translates into CASSQVGRHITDTQYF.